The 24 T cell receptor beta chains below come from one sample, sequenced in a study of blood T cell repertoires in COVID-19. Data came from immunoSEQ multiplex PCR; TCRdb stores just in-frame clones and leaves some out. Seen here are about 270,000 clones, about nine tenths observed once, and the top ten hold over 8%. The specimen was peripheral blood. All receptors derive from a man aged 35 to 55 with active or convalescent COVID-19.

V and J are TRBV7-2 and TRBJ1-6, with D maybe TRBD1 (5 bases). Looked up from germline, CDR1 is SGHTA and CDR2 is FQGNSA. The CDR3 spans 15 residues. V was shortened by 1 base and J by 7 bases, with 11 bases between the two germline ends. The DNA of the CDR3 is TGTGCCAGCAGCTTAGTACAGGCTGGGAATTCACCCCTCCACTTT. Protein product: CASSLVQAGNSPLHF.

The rearrangement uses TRBV28 and TRBJ1-1, with D hard to call. V lost 7 bases, J lost 6 bases, and 9 bases lay in between. The CDR3 totals 11 residues. Germline-derived CDR1 and CDR2 are MDHEN and SYDVKM. CDR3 residues: CASIQTAEAFF. For the CDR3, the DNA is TGTGCCAGCATTCAAACAGCTGAAGCTTTCTTT.

The chain joins TRBV25-1 to TRBJ2-5; possibly TRBD2 for D (6 bases). CDR3 length: 14 residues. Per the germline V gene, CDR1 is MGHDK and CDR2 is SYGVNS. The V gene lost 0 bases and the J gene lost 3 bases, with 8 bases spanning the gap. CDR3 sequence (DNA): TGTGCCAGCAGTGAATACCGGGGGAAAGAGACCCAGTACTTC. It translates to CASSEYRGKETQYF.

This clone was recorded once. The chain combines TRBV28 with TRBJ2-7, with a possible D match to TRBD2 (5 bases). The CDR3 runs to 13 residues. Trimming removed 6 bases at V and 5 bases at J, with 14 bases between. The germline CDR1 and CDR2 sequences are MDHEN and SYDVKM. The DNA of the CDR3 is TGTGCCAGCAGCCTCTTATGGGAGCACGAGCAGTACTTC. Translated: CASSLLWEHEQYF.

This clone was recorded once. The chain links TRBV3-1 (or the pseudogene TRBV3-2) to TRBJ2-1; TRBD2 might be the D (6 bases). The CDR3 contains 15 residues. The germline CDR1 and CDR2 sequences are LGHDT and YNNKEL (reference sequence). The ends were cut back, 1 base at V and 8 bases at J, with 15 bases in the middle. CDR3 sequence reads: CASSQGPRRVDEQFF. The CDR3 DNA reads TGTGCCAGCAGCCAAGGCCCACGGAGGGTCGATGAGCAGTTCTTC.

The rearrangement links TRBV30 to TRBJ1-4; maybe TRBD1 (5 bases). The germline CDR1 and CDR2 sequences are GTSNPN and SVGIG (reference sequence). This CDR3 contains 13 residues. Trimming left V 7 bases short and J 3 bases short, with 12 bases between. The CDR3 protein is CALHRPPNEKLFF. The CDR3 region has the DNA TGTGCCTTACACAGGCCCCCTAATGAAAAACTGTTTTTT.

The genes are TRBV11-3 and TRBJ2-1, with TRBD1 as a possible D gene (6 bases). Germline V gene data show CDR1 as SGHNT and CDR2 as YENEEA. CDR3 length: 16 amino acids. V lost 1 base, J lost 7 bases, and 17 bases lay in between. The CDR3 sequence is CASSLAWAGQRNEQFF. The CDR3 coding sequence is TGTGCCAGCAGCTTAGCGTGGGCCGGACAGAGAAATGAGCAGTTCTTC. The full variable domain, in which reference TRBV11-3 and TRBJ2-1 provide the parts outside the CDR3, is EAGVVQSPRYKIIEKKQPVAFWCNPISGHNTLYWYLQNLGQGPELLIRYENEEAVDDSQLPKDRFSAERLKGVDSTLKIQPAELGDSAVYLCASSLAWAGQRNEQFFGPGTRLTVL.

The chain links TRBV5-1 to TRBJ2-5, with TRBD1 matching 10 bases. The V gene end was trimmed by 2 bases and the J gene end by 7 bases; junction bases not matched to a gene: 8. The CDR3 is made up of 15 amino acids. The V gene's germline CDR1 is SGHRS and CDR2 YFSETQ. The CDR3 loop is CASSFGGTGEGTQYF. In DNA form, the CDR3 reads TGCGCCAGCAGCTTCGGCGGGACAGGGGAGGGGACCCAGTACTTC. The variable domain in full, completed from reference TRBV5-1 and TRBJ2-5, reads KAGVTQTPRYLIKTRGQQVTLSCSPISGHRSVSWYQQTPGQGLQFLFEYFSETQRNKGNFPGRFSGRQFSNSRSEMNVSTLELGDSALYLCASSFGGTGEGTQYFGPGTRLLVL.

This clone was recorded only once. The genes are TRBV19 and TRBJ1-1; D is unresolved. In germline, CDR1 is LNHDA, CDR2 SQIVND (reference sequence). The CDR3 runs 11 residues. Trimming cost V 6 bases and J 4 bases, with 6 bases left between them. The CDR3 DNA is TGTGCCAGTAGAGTCGGCACTGAAGCTTTCTTT. As protein: CASRVGTEAFF.

This rearrangement joins TRBV6-5 to TRBJ2-7, with TRBD2 matching 11 bases. Germline CDR1 is MNHEY and CDR2 is SVGAGI. The V segment lost 7 bases and the J segment 7 bases; nucleotides outside the gene matches: 6. This CDR3 spans 13 amino acids. The CDR3: CASTTSGGVEQYF. CDR3 nucleotide sequence: TGTGCCAGCACAACTAGCGGGGGTGTTGAGCAGTACTTC.

Remarks on this clone: This sample includes further DNA sequences coding for the same CDR3. The chain uses TRBV12-3 or TRBV12-4 and TRBJ1-2; 7 positions agree with TRBD1. This CDR3 is 12 amino acids long. V lost 5 bases, J lost 4 bases, and 1 base stayed unmatched. This CDR3 reads CASSRTGYGYTF. CDR3 coding DNA: TGTGCCAGCAGTCGGACAGGCTATGGCTACACCTTC.

This clone was counted once. This chain uses TRBV11-2 with TRBJ2-5; TRBD2 agrees at 12 bases. This CDR3 region has 17 residues. Germline-derived CDR1 and CDR2 are SGHAT and FQNNGV. After removal of 5 bases from V and 3 bases from J, the junction contained 10 bases not matched to a gene. The CDR3 reads CASSLRLAGASKETQYF. CDR3 in DNA: TGTGCCAGCAGCCTTAGACTAGCGGGGGCCTCAAAAGAGACCCAGTACTTC. The full variable domain, rest sourced from reference TRBV11-2 and TRBJ2-5, is EAGVAQSPRYKIIEKRQSVAFWCNPISGHATLYWYQQILGQGPKLLIQFQNNGVVDDSQLPKDRFSAERLKGVDSTLKIQPAKLEDSAVYLCASSLRLAGASKETQYFGPGTRLLVL.

The rearrangement links TRBV5-4 to TRBJ2-2; 9 bases fit TRBD1. CDR1 is SGHNT and CDR2 is YYREEE in the germline V gene (reference sequence). With V trimmed by 4 bases and J by 2 bases, 6 bases remained unmatched. The CDR3 covers 16 residues. DNA of the CDR3: TGTGCCAGCAGCGCTTTGGGACAGGGAAACACCGGGGAGCTGTTTTTT. The encoded protein is CASSALGQGNTGELFF.

This CDR3 reads CASSLGGSDEKLFF. CDR3 in DNA: TGTGCCAGCAGTTTGGGGGGGAGTGATGAAAAACTGTTTTTT. V is TRBV28 and J is TRBJ1-4; weak D call: TRBD1 (5 bases). CDR1 is MDHEN and CDR2 is SYDVKM in the germline V gene. This CDR3 region has 14 residues. V was clipped by 3 bases and J by 6 bases, with 11 bases between them. The full variable domain, its missing parts supplied by reference TRBV28 and TRBJ1-4, is DVKVTQSSRYLVKRTGEKVFLECVQDMDHENMFWYRQDPGLGLRLIYFSYDVKMKEKGDIPEGYSVSREKKERFSLILESASTNQTSMYLCASSLGGSDEKLFFGSGTQLSVL.

The J gene is TRBJ1-2, the V gene TRBV6-6; no definite D call. Germline V gene lookup returns CDR1 MNHNY and CDR2 SVGAGI (reference sequence). The CDR3 runs to 15 residues. Trimming removed 2 bases from V and 4 bases from J, with 14 bases in between. The CDR3 protein is CASSYRVANSYGYTF. DNA for the CDR3: TGTGCCAGCAGTTACCGTGTTGCCAATAGCTATGGCTACACCTTC.

This clone was observed a handful of times. The chain has TRBV6-1 and TRBJ2-6; D remains unclear. Trimming removed 3 bases at V and 0 bases at J, with 3 bases between. From germline, CDR1 is MNHNS and CDR2 SASEGT. CDR3 length: 14 amino acids. DNA of the CDR3: TGTGCCAGCAGTGACATCTCTGGGGCCAACGTCCTGACTTTC. It yields the protein CASSDISGANVLTF.

The chain recombines TRBV3-1 (or the pseudogene TRBV3-2) with TRBJ1-3; unclear D gene. Trimming shortened V by 1 base and J by 6 bases, and 10 bases separated the two germline ends. Germline loops: CDR1 LGHDT, CDR2 YNNKEL (reference sequence). The CDR3 loop spans 14 amino acids. CDR3: CASSQGTGINTIYF. Written as DNA, the CDR3 is TGTGCCAGCAGCCAAGGGACCGGGATAAACACCATATATTTT.

The rearrangement uses TRBV2 and TRBJ1-2, with 7 bases identical to TRBD1. V gave up 6 bases and J gave up 5 bases; unmatched junction bases: 9. This CDR3 is 14 amino acids long. Germline V gives CDR1 SNHLY, CDR2 FYNNEI. CDR3 DNA sequence: TGTGCCAGCAGGGACCCGCCGGGACAGTATGGCTACACCTTC. Its protein is CASRDPPGQYGYTF.

The chain uses TRBV11-2 and TRBJ1-4, with D possibly matching TRBD1 (6 bases). This CDR3 comprises 14 residues. Germline V gene sequence: CDR1 SGHAT, CDR2 FQNNGV. Trimming removed 5 bases at V and 7 bases at J, with 14 bases between. CDR3: CASSASGGGEKLFF. Here the CDR3 DNA reads TGTGCCAGCAGCGCTTCGGGAGGGGGTGAAAAACTGTTTTTT. The variable domain in full, completed from reference TRBV11-2 and TRBJ1-4, reads EAGVAQSPRYKIIEKRQSVAFWCNPISGHATLYWYQQILGQGPKLLIQFQNNGVVDDSQLPKDRFSAERLKGVDSTLKIQPAKLEDSAVYLCASSASGGGEKLFFGSGTQLSVL.

This chain uses TRBV5-4 with TRBJ2-7; 11 bases are a match to TRBD2. Germline assignment: CDR1 SGHNT and CDR2 YYREEE (reference sequence). CDR3 length: 15 amino acids. The V and J ends lost 2 bases and 3 bases, in that order; junction bases with no gene match: 4. This chain's CDR3 is CASSLLAGEGYEQYF. CDR3 DNA: TGTGCCAGCAGCTTACTAGCGGGAGAAGGCTACGAGCAGTACTTC.

V usage is TRBV2 and J usage is TRBJ2-4, with 7 nucleotides matching TRBD2. Germline lookup yields CDR1 SNHLY and CDR2 FYNNEI. Trimming cost V 1 base and J 2 bases; bases outside gene matches: 5. This CDR3 region has 16 residues. The CDR3 is CASSEGAGAPKNIQYF. The CDR3 DNA sequence: TGTGCCAGCAGTGAAGGGGCGGGAGCTCCCAAAAACATTCAGTACTTC.

The CDR3 sequence is CASSLGGQGNSPLHF. For the CDR3, the DNA is TGTGCCAGCAGCTTAGGGGGACAGGGAAATTCACCCCTCCACTTT. The chain recombines TRBV5-6 with TRBJ1-6; 9 positions agree with TRBD1. Germline loops: CDR1 SGHDT, CDR2 YYEEEE. J gave up 7 bases and V 2 bases, and 4 bases lay outside the gene matches. The length of the CDR3 is 15 residues.

The chain employs TRBV28 and TRBJ1-1; a possible D gene is TRBD1 (5 bases). Between the trimmed V and J ends, which lost 3 bases and 6 bases, there was a span of 11 bases. This CDR3 is 13 amino acids long. Germline V lookup: CDR1 MDHEN, CDR2 SYDVKM. CDR3 coding DNA: TGTGCCAGCAGTTTCCCTGGGGGGTCTGAAGCTTTCTTT. It is translated as CASSFPGGSEAFF.

This rearrangement joins TRBV25-1 to TRBJ1-1; TRBD1 aligns across 8 bases. The CDR3 is made up of 14 amino acids. Germline CDR1 and CDR2: MGHDK and SYGVNS. V dropped 5 bases and J dropped 6; count of bases not matched to a gene: 8. CDR3 DNA: TGTGCCAGCAGTTACCTCGGACAGGGTGCTGAAGCTTTCTTT. It translates to CASSYLGQGAEAFF.